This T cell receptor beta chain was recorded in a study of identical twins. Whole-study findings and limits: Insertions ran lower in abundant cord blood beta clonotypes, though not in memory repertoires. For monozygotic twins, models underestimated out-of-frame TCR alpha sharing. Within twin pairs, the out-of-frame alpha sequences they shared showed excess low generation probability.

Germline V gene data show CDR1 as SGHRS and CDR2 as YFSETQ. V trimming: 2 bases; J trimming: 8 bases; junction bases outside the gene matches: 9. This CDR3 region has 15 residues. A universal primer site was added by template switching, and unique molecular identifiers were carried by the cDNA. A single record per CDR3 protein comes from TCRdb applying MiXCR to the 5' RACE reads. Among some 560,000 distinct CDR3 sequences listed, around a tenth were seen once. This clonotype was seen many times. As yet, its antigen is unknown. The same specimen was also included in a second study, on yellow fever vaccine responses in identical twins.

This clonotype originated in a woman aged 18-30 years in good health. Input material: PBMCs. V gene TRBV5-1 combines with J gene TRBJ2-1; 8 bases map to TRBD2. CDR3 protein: CASSFTSGDGYEQFF. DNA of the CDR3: TGCGCCAGCAGCTTCACTAGCGGTGATGGGTATGAGCAGTTCTTC.